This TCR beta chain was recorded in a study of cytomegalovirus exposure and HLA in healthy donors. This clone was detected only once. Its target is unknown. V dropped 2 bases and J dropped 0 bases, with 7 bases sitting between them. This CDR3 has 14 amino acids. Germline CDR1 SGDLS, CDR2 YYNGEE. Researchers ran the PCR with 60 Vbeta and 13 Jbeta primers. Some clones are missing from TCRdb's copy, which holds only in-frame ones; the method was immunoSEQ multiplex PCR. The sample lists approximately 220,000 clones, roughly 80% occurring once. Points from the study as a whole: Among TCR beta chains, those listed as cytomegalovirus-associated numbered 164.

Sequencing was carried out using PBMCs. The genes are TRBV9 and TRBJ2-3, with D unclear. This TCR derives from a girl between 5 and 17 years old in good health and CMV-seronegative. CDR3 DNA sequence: TGTGCCAGCAGCGTTCAGGTTAGCACAGATACGCAGTATTTT. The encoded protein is CASSVQVSTDTQYF. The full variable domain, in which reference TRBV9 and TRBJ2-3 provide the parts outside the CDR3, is DSGVTQTPKHLITATGQRVTLRCSPRSGDLSVYWYQQSLDQGLQFLIQYYNGEERAKGNILERFSAQQFPDLHSELNLSSLELGDSALYFCASSVQVSTDTQYFGPGTRLTVL.